The next 5 T cell receptor beta chains were all read from a single sample in a study of regulatory T cells in long-lasting Graves disease. Building the TCR beta libraries relied on iRepertoire HTBI primers, and CDR3 regions underwent Arm-PCR. TCRdb called the multiplex PCR reads again in MiXCR, with one record for every CDR3 protein. The table has 250,000 to 400,000 distinct CDR3 sequences, 15% to 20% seen once. As to time point: newly diagnosed GD, antithyroid drugs for less than 3 months. PBMC-derived RNA was used for the TCR library. Sequenced material: peripheral blood mononuclear cells (PBMCs), taken at new diagnosis, from a patient treated with antithyroid drugs. All receptors come from a female donor with Graves disease.

This clonotype came up many times. This rearrangement joins TRBV5-6 to TRBJ1-6; D remains ambiguous. Germline CDR1 reads SGHDT; CDR2 reads YYEEEE. Trimming removed 1 base from V and 7 bases from J, with 6 bases in between. This CDR3 has 13 residues. As DNA, the CDR3 is TGTGCCAGCAGCTTGAGAGGGAATTCACCCCTCCACTTT. Its translation is CASSLRGNSPLHF.

This clonotype occurred many times. This rearrangement joins TRBV19 to TRBJ1-2, with D unclear. Germline CDR1 is LNHDA and CDR2 is SQIVND (reference sequence). The V and J ends lost 4 bases and 3 bases respectively, with 6 bases between them. The CDR3 is 12 amino acids. CDR3: CASSKADYGYTF. In DNA form, the CDR3 reads TGTGCCAGTAGTAAGGCAGACTATGGCTACACCTTC.

This clonotype was seen ten or more times. The V and J genes are TRBV5-1 and TRBJ1-2; D is possibly TRBD1 (6 bases). CDR1 is SGHRS, CDR2 YFSETQ, per germline. The CDR3 covers 13 residues. V lost 4 bases to trimming and J lost 3 bases, with 10 bases between them. The CDR3 bases are TGCGCCAGCAGCCACCGGACAGACTATGGCTACACCTTC. Its protein is CASSHRTDYGYTF. Variable domain in full (rest from reference TRBV5-1 and TRBJ1-2): KAGVTQTPRYLIKTRGQQVTLSCSPISGHRSVSWYQQTPGQGLQFLFEYFSETQRNKGNFPGRFSGRQFSNSRSEMNVSTLELGDSALYLCASSHRTDYGYTFGSGTRLTVV.

For this clonotype: A read error is likely here: a far larger clone is one base away. The chain links TRBV12-3 or TRBV12-4 to TRBJ1-2, with D uncertain. CDR3 length: 15 residues. Trimming took 5 bases from V and 3 from J, leaving 16 bases between them. The CDR3, as DNA: TGTGCCAGCAGTCCACCATTGGCAGCTGACTATGGCTACACCTTC. Amino acid sequence: CASSPPLAADYGYTF.

This clonotype came up many times. This chain uses TRBV6-2 or TRBV6-3 with TRBJ1-4; D is unresolved. The CDR3 consists of 15 residues. Germline assignment: CDR1 MNHEY and CDR2 SVGEGT. The ends were cut back, 2 bases at V and 3 bases at J, with 10 bases in the middle. The CDR3 sequence: CASSYRLAANEKLFF. In DNA form, the CDR3 reads TGTGCCAGCAGTTACAGGCTTGCAGCTAATGAAAAACTGTTTTTT.